The present T cell receptor beta chain was sequenced within a study of blood T cell repertoires in COVID-19 (dated by TCRdb to 2019 to 2021). Background on the whole study: Samples covering the acute and convalescent phases of COVID-19 were provided by collaborators in the United States, Italy and Spain. The prospective study material was composed of cDNA or gDNA derived from T cells, B-cell-depleted T cells, or PBMCs. The sample metadata nearly always contained a de-identified subject ID, COVID-19 status, age in years and sex. Where available, HLA class I and class II types were taken from metadata supplied by the sample provider and were not determined by assay-based typing. The dataset comprised deeply sampled blood TCRbeta repertoires from subjects exposed to, actively infected with, or recovered from COVID-19. The repertoires were made available in a free public database intended to serve as a resource for research on the immune response to SARS-CoV-2. Samples were obtained from the ongoing ImmuneRACE study (first 160 participants) and from approximately 1,200 subjects provided by 6 global collaborators. Paper-wide results and their limitations: How much clinical and demographic metadata was included differed by source and by participant, and the metadata was provided uncurated.

The immunoSEQ Assay, a bias-controlled multiplex PCR, was used to amplify TCRbeta CDR3 regions from genomic DNA. Concerning the study's data processing: Nucleated cell counts per sample were estimated from amplification of reference gene primers within the assay. To quantify the absolute abundance of each unique TCRbeta CDR3 rearrangement, sequence reads were collapsed and filtered. For each sample, productive Simpson clonality was calculated as the square root of Simpson's diversity index over productive rearrangements. TCRdb mirrors the immuneACCESS table, restricted to in-frame sequences. Some clones are absent from its copies; in checked studies, under half trace to an unresolved V gene, and the reason for the others is unknown. The V and J calls and the clone size are those of that table, but D and trimming were determined from the DNA. Counted in this sample were about 230,000 clones; about nine tenths of them appeared once. More than 9% of the sample belongs to the ten largest clones.

As concerns this clone: This receptor's antigen is unknown. No base-level quality is on record; no much larger clone is a single base apart.

The germline V gene gives CDR1 as SGHRS and CDR2 as YFSETQ. Relative to germline, V is 0 bases shorter and J is 2 bases shorter, with 8 bases between their ends. The CDR3 starts with the cysteine, ends with the phenylalanine, and has 15 residues. Only CDR3 DNA is held: 45 bases, read in frame from base 1. In Seattle, one collaborating source enrolled patients while the infection was active and tracked those patients longitudinally over the course of disease. Each collaborating institution followed its own protocols to collect whole blood in K2EDTA tubes. For TCRbeta analysis, collaborators shipped samples in one of three forms: frozen whole blood, isolated PBMCs, or DNA extracted from either of those sample types.

The source is a man aged 45-65 years with COVID-19, enrolled during active disease. The rearrangement joined TRBV5-1 to TRBJ2-2; the D gene remains uncertain. Specimen: peripheral blood. This receptor has the CDR3 CASSLAEQNTGELFF. The bases are TGCGCCAGCAGCTTGGCCGAACAAAACACCGGGGAGCTGTTTTTT. The reference TRBV5-1 and TRBJ2-2 proteins fill in what lies around the CDR3, so the full variable domain reads KAGVTQTPRYLIKTRGQQVTLSCSPISGHRSVSWYQQTPGQGLQFLFEYFSETQRNKGNFPGRFSGRQFSNSRSEMNVSTLELGDSALYLCASSLAEQNTGELFFGEGSRLTVL.